This T cell receptor (beta chain) was captured by sequencing in a study of blood T cell repertoires in COVID-19. Study information: Italy, Spain and the United States were the sources of the convalescent and acute COVID-19 samples. T cells, B-cell-depleted T cells, or PBMCs supplied cDNA or gDNA.

Germline V gene data show CDR1 as MNHNS and CDR2 as SASEGT. The V segment lost 0 bases and the J segment 6 bases; nucleotides outside the gene matches: 6. CDR3 length equals 15 residues. Data came from immunoSEQ multiplex PCR; TCRdb stores just in-frame clones and leaves some out. This table has approximately 140,000 clones, 70% to 90% appearing once. Sequenced sample: peripheral blood. The V gene is TRBV6-1, the J gene TRBJ2-3, with 7 bases matching TRBD2. The TCR sequence derives from a man aged 65 to 79 with acute or convalescent COVID-19. The CDR3 sequence: CASSEARGNWDTQYF. For the CDR3, the DNA is TGTGCCAGCAGTGAAGCGCGGGGGAATTGGGATACGCAGTATTTT.